This T cell receptor beta chain comes out of a study of beta chain features in type 1 diabetes. Regarding the study as a whole: All four CD4+ subsets from Type 1 diabetes patients carried moderately but significantly shorter TCRB CDR3s. Patients' naive, central memory and regulatory TCRB repertoires appeared more alike than those of healthy donors.

Every sorted population was more than 95% pure. Since all of the isolated RNA was reverse transcribed, expressed TCRB transcripts were what got sequenced. TCRdb's copy holds only in-frame clones and misses some; the assay was immunoSEQ multiplex PCR. Altogether approximately 600,000 clones are present, around 12% being singletons, with the ten largest covering more than 0.095%. The CDR3 is made up of 14 amino acids. The germline gives CDR1 SGHNT, CDR2 YYREEE (reference sequence). The junction had 8 bases not matched to a gene; V was cut back by 4 bases and J by 7 bases. The table lists this clone with a few counts. What it recognizes is unknown.

The clonotype was recovered from a man aged 30 to 45 with type 1 diabetes. Sequences were obtained from naive CD4+ T cells from blood. The J gene is TRBJ1-2, the V gene TRBV5-4; 9 nucleotides line up with TRBD1. CDR3 coding DNA: TGTGCCAGCAGCAGTACAGGGGGCGCCGGTGGCTACACCTTC. Amino acid sequence: CASSSTGGAGGYTF.